This T cell receptor (beta chain) originates from a study of cytomegalovirus exposure and HLA in healthy donors. Nominal health characterized the donors when sampled, though unrecorded immune exposures were likely. V was cut by 4 bases and J by 6 bases, with 16 bases left in between. CDR1 and CDR2 from the germline V gene are SGHRS and YFSETQ. The CDR3 runs 14 residues. Regarding this clone: Its antigen is currently unknown.

PCR used 60 Vbeta primers and 13 Jbeta primers. Assay used: immunoSEQ multiplex PCR; TCRdb lists only in-frame clones, some missing. There are 150,000 or so clones in the sample; around 72% occur only once, and approximately 6.9% lies in the top ten. Whole-study findings and limits: A cluster of highly shared sequence variants was likely a sequencing artifact.

V and J are TRBV5-1 and TRBJ1-1; D remains unclear. The sample was PBMCs. This clonotype originated in a man aged 35-49 years in good health and CMV-seropositive. CDR3 DNA: TGCGCCAGCAGCCCAGAGAGGGTCCCACCTGAAGCTTTCTTT. Amino acid sequence: CASSPERVPPEAFF.